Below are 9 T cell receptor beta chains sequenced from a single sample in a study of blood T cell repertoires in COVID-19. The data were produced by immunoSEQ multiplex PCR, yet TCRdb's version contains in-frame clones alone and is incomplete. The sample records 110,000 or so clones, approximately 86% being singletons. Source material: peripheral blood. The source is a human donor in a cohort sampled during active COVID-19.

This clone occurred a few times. The CDR3 DNA sequence: TGCGCCAGCAGCTTGGCCGAGGGGGAGCCCCAGCATTTT. This codes for CASSLAEGEPQHF. This chain links TRBV5-1 with TRBJ1-5; a weak D match, TRBD1 (6 bases). This CDR3 spans 13 amino acids. V was trimmed by 0 bases and J by 8 bases, leaving 9 bases between them. The germline V gene has CDR1 SGHRS and CDR2 YFSETQ.

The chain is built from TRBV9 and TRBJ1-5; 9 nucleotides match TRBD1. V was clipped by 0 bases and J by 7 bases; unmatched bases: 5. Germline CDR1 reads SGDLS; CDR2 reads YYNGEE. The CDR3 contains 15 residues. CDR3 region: CASSVGQGVNQPQHF. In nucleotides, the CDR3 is TGTGCCAGCAGCGTAGGACAGGGGGTGAACCAGCCCCAGCATTTT. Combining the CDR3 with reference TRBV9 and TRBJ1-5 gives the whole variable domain DSGVTQTPKHLITATGQRVTLRCSPRSGDLSVYWYQQSLDQGLQFLIQYYNGEERAKGNILERFSAQQFPDLHSELNLSSLELGDSALYFCASSVGQGVNQPQHFGDGTRLSIL.

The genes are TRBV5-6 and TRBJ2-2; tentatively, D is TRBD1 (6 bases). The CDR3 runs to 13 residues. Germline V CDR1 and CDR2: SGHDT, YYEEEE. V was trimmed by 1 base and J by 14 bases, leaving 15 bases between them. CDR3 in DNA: TGTGCCAGCAGCTTGTACTCGCAGGGGAATCTGTTTTTT. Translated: CASSLYSQGNLFF.

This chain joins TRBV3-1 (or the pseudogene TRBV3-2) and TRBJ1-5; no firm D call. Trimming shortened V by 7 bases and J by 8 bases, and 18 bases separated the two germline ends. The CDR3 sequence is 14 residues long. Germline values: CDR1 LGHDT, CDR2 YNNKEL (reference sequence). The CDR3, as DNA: TGTGCCAGCAACGGAATGTCGGGTGGAGAGCCCCAGCATTTT. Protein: CASNGMSGGEPQHF.

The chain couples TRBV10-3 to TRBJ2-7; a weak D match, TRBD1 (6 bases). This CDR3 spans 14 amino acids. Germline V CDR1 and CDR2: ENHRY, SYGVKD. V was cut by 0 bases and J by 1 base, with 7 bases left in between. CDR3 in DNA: TGTGCCATCAGTGAGTCTGACAGGTCCTACGAGCAGTACTTC. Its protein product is CAISESDRSYEQYF.

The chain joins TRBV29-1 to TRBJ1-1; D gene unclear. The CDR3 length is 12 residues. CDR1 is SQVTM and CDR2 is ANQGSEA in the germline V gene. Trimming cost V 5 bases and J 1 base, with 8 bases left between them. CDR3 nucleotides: TGCAGCGTTTTGTCAGGGAACACTGAAGCTTTCTTT. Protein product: CSVLSGNTEAFF.

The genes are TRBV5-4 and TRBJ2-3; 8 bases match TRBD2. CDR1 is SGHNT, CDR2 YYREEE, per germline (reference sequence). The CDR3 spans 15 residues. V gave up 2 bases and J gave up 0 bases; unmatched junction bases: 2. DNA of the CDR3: TGTGCCAGCAGCTTAACTAGCGGTAGCACAGATACGCAGTATTTT. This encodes CASSLTSGSTDTQYF.

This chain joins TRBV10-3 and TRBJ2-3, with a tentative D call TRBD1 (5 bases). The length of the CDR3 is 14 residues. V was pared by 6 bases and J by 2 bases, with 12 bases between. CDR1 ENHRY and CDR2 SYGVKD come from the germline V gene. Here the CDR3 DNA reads TGTGCCATCAGCAACAGACAGAACACAGATACGCAGTATTTT. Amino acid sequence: CAISNRQNTDTQYF.

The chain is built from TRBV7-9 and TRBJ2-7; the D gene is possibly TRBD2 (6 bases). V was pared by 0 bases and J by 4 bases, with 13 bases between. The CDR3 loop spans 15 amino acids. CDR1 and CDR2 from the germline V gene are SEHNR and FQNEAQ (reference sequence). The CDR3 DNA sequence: TGTGCCAGCAGCTTAGCCGGGACTCAAGGTTACGAGCAGTACTTC. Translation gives CASSLAGTQGYEQYF. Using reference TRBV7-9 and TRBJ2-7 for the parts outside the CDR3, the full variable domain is DTGVSQNPRHKITKRGQNVTFRCDPISEHNRLYWYRQTLGQGPEFLTYFQNEAQLEKSRLLSDRFSAERPKGSFSTLEIQRTEQGDSAMYLCASSLAGTQGYEQYFGPGTRLTVT.